This T cell receptor (beta chain) came from a study of radiation and T cells in renal cell carcinoma. As to time point: blood 2 weeks post-SBRT. Treatment here: 15 Gy SBRT to primary tumor, nephrectomy 4 weeks later. Libraries were prepared by immunoSEQ multiplex PCR; TCRdb keeps only in-frame clonotypes and omits some of them. Here the sample spans some 120,000 clones, about 81% being singletons. The clonotype comes from a woman in her sixties with renal cell carcinoma. The source material was blood, sampled from a patient whose treatment included radiotherapy and nephrectomy.

CDR3 DNA: TGTGCCATCAGTGACCCGGGAACTTCGGAGACCCAGTACTTC. Translation gives CAISDPGTSETQYF. This sequence joins TRBV10-3 and TRBJ2-5; the D gene is possibly TRBD2 (5 bases). Germline loops: CDR1 ENHRY, CDR2 SYGVKD. CDR3 length: 14 amino acids. V was shortened by 3 bases and J by 5 bases, with 13 bases between the two germline ends.